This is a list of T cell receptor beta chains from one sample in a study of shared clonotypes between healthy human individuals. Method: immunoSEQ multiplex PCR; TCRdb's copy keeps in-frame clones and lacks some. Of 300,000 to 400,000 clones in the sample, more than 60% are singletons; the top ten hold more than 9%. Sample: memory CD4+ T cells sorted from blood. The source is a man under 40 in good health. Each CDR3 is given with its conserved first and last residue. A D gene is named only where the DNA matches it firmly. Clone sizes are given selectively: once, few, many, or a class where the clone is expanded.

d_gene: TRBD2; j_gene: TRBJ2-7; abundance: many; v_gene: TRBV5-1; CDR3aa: CASSSTSGRISYEQYF; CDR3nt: TGCGCCAGCAGCTCAACTAGCGGGAGGATCTCCTACGAGCAGTACTTC
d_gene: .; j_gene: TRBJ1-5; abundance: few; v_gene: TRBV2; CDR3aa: CASNLGDFSNQPQHF; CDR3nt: TGTGCCAGCAACCTTGGGGATTTCAGCAATCAGCCCCAGCATTTT
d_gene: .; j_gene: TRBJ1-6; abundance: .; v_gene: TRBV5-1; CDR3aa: CASTDPGENSPLHF; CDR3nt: TGCGCCAGCACCGACCCCGGGGAGAATTCACCCCTCCACTTT
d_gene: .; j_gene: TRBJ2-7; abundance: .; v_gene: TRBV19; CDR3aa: CASSIALSGSYEQYF; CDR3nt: TGTGCCAGTAGTATCGCTCTCTCAGGCTCCTACGAGCAGTACTTC
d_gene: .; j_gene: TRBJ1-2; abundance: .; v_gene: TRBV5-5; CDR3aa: CASSPDFYGYTF; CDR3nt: TGTGCCAGCAGCCCGGACTTCTATGGCTACACCTTC
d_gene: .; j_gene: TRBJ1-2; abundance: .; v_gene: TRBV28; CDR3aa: CASSLLTGVGYTF; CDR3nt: TGTGCCAGCAGTTTATTGACTGGGGTTGGCTACACCTTC
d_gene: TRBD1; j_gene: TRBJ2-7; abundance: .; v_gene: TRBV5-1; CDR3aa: CASRVAQGDTYEQYF; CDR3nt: TGCGCCAGCAGGGTCGCACAGGGGGATACCTACGAGCAGTACTTC
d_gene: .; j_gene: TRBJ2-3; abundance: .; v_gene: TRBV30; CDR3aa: CAWRRGMSTDTQYF; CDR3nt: TGTGCCTGGCGTCGCGGGATGAGCACAGATACGCAGTATTTT
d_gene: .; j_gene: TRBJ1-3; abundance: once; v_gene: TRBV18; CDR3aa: CASSLEDTIYF; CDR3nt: TGTGCCAGCTCACTCGAGGACACCATATATTTT
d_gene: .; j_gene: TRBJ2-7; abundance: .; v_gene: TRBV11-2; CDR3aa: CASSRWPSTSYEQYF; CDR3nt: TGTGCCAGCAGCCGTTGGCCCTCTACCTCCTACGAGCAGTACTTC
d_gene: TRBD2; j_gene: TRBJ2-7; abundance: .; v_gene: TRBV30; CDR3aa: CAWSGTSGDYEQYF; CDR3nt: TGTGCCTGGAGCGGGACTAGCGGGGATTACGAGCAGTACTTC
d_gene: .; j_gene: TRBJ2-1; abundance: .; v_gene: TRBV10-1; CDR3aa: CASSESGYNEQFF; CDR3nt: TGCGCCAGCAGTGAGTCGGGCTACAATGAGCAGTTCTTC
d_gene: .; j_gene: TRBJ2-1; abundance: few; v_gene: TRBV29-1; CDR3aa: CSAGTPRGASNEQFF; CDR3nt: TGCAGCGCTGGGACTCCGCGTGGGGCGTCCAATGAGCAGTTCTTC
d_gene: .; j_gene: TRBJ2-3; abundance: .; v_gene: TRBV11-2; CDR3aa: CASSHQRGTDTQYF; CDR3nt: TGTGCCAGCAGCCATCAGCGCGGGACAGATACGCAGTATTTT
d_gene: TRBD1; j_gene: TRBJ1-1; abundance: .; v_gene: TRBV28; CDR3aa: CASSSPGQGDTEAFF; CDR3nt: TGTGCCAGCAGTTCCCCGGGACAGGGGGACACTGAAGCTTTCTTT
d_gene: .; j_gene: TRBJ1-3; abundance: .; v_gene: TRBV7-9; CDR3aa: CASSTGRVSGNTIYF; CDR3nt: TGTGCCAGCAGCACCGGCCGGGTCTCCGGAAACACCATATATTTT
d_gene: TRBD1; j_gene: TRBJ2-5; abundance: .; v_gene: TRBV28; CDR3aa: CAIDRTGWETQYF; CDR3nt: TGTGCCATTGATCGGACAGGGTGGGAGACCCAGTACTTC
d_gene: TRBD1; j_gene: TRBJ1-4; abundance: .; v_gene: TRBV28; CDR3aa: CATRTGFEKLFF; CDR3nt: TGTGCCACCCGGACAGGGTTTGAAAAACTGTTTTTT
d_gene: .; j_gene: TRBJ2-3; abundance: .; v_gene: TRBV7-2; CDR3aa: CASTGTSTDTQYF; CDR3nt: TGTGCCAGTACAGGGACCAGCACAGATACGCAGTATTTT
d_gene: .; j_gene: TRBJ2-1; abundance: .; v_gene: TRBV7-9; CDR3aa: CASSPRRLGYNEQFF; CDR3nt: TGTGCCAGCAGCCCGCGTCGTCTCGGGTACAATGAGCAGTTCTTC
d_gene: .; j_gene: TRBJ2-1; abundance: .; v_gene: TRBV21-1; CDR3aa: CASSKETVTEQFF; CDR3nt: TGTGCCAGCAGCAAAGAGACAGTTACTGAGCAGTTCTTC
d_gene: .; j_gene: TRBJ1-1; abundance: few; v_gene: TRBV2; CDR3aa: CASSDQGNTEAFF; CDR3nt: TGTGCCAGCAGTGACCAGGGGAACACTGAAGCTTTCTTT
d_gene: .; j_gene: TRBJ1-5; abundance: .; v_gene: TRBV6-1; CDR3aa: CASSENFSVDQPQHF; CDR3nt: TGTGCCAGCAGTGAAAACTTCTCCGTGGATCAGCCCCAGCATTTT
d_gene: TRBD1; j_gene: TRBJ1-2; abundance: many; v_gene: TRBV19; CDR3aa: CASSRQGDGYTF; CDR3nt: TGTGCCAGTAGCCGACAGGGCGATGGCTACACCTTC
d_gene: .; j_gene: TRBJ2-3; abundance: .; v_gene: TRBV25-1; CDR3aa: CASGGGTDTQYF; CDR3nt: TGTGCCTCAGGAGGGGGCACAGATACGCAGTATTTT
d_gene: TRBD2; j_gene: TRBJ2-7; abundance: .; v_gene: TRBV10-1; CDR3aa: CARPTGTSGLTDYEQYF; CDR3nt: TGCGCCAGACCTACCGGGACTAGCGGGTTGACTGACTACGAGCAGTACTTC
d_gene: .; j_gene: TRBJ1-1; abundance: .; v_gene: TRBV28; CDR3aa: CASTSEGEGVAEAFF; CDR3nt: TGTGCCAGCACATCAGAAGGGGAGGGCGTCGCTGAAGCTTTCTTT
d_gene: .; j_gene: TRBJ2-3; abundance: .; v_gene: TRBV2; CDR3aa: CASSEQRSTDTQYF; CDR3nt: TGTGCCAGCAGTGAACAGCGCTCCACAGATACGCAGTATTTT
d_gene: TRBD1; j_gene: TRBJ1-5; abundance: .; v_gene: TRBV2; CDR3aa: CASSGQTGSQPQHF; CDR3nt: TGTGCCAGCAGTGGCCAGACAGGGAGTCAGCCCCAGCATTTT
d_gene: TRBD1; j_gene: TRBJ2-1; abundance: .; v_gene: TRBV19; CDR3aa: CASSIRDRGTTLYYNEQFF; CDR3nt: TGTGCCAGTAGTATAAGGGACAGGGGGACAACACTTTACTACAATGAGCAGTTCTTC
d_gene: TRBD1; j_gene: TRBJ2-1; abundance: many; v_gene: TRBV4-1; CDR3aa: CASSQDTGQGKADEQFF; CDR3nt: TGCGCCAGCAGCCAAGATACCGGACAGGGAAAGGCCGATGAGCAGTTCTTC
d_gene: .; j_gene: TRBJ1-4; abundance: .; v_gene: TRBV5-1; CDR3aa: CASSFGGAGQEKLFF; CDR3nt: TGCGCCAGCAGCTTTGGCGGGGCAGGACAGGAAAAACTGTTTTTT
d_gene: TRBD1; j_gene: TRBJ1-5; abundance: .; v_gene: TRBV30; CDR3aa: CAWSAGTGKNQPQHF; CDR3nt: TGTGCCTGGAGTGCAGGGACAGGGAAAAATCAGCCCCAGCATTTT
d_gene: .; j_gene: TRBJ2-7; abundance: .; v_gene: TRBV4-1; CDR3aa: CASSQDLAPPYEQYF; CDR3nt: TGCGCCAGCAGCCAAGACCTAGCCCCTCCCTACGAGCAGTACTTC
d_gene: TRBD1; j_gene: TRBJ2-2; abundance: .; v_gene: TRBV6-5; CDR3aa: CASSYMGQLKDGELFF; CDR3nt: TGTGCCAGCAGTTATATGGGACAGCTAAAGGACGGGGAGCTGTTTTTT
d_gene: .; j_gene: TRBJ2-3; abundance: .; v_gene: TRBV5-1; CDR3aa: CASSLVPRSTDTQYF; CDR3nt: TGCGCCAGCAGCTTGGTCCCCCGGAGCACAGATACGCAGTATTTT
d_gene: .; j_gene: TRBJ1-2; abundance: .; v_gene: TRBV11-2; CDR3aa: CASRKVSGRNYGYTF; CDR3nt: TGTGCCAGCAGAAAGGTGTCAGGGCGGAACTATGGCTACACCTTC
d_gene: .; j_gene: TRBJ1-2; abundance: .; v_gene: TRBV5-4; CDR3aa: CASGRGAGADYGYTF; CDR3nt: TGTGCCAGCGGAAGAGGAGCCGGGGCCGACTATGGCTACACCTTC
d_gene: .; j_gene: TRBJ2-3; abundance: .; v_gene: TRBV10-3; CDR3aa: CAIKDSRPISTDTQYF; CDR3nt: TGTGCCATCAAAGACAGCCGGCCCATTAGCACAGATACGCAGTATTTT
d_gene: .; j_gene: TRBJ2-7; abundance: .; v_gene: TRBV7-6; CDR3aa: CASSLGQEANSLHEQYF; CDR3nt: TGTGCCAGCAGCTTAGGACAGGAGGCAAACTCGTTGCACGAGCAGTACTTC
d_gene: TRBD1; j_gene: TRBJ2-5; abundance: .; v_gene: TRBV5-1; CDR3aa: CASSIGTGAQETQYF; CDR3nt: TGCGCCAGCAGCATTGGGACAGGGGCCCAAGAGACCCAGTACTTC
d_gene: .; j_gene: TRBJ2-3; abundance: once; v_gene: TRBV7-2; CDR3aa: CASSLDGSQDTQYF; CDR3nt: TGTGCCAGCAGCTTAGACGGGAGTCAAGATACGCAGTATTTT
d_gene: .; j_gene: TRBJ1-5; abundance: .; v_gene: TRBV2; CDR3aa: CASSEYLSGSSQPQHF; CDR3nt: TGTGCCAGCAGTGAATATCTTTCAGGGAGTAGTCAGCCCCAGCATTTT
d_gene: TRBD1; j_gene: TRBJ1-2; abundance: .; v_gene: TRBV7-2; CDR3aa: CASSAGKQGARLFSGYTF; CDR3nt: TGTGCCAGCAGCGCCGGGAAACAGGGGGCGCGTCTTTTCTCTGGCTACACCTTC